The 14 T cell receptor beta chains below were found in one sample sequenced in a study of CD8 T cells in Susac syndrome. When the RNA was reverse transcribed, random hexamers were used with an input of about 0.5 to 1 ug. A single record per CDR3 protein comes from TCRdb applying MiXCR to the immunoSEQ multiplex PCR reads. The top ten clones hold around 0.2% of a sample with about 300,000 distinct CDR3 sequences, 65% to 90% of them seen once. The sample consisted of CD8+ T cells from PBMCs. The origin of the receptors is a human donor with multiple sclerosis.

In DNA, the CDR3 is TGCGCCAGCAACCCCCACGCTAGCGGGGGGGCAGATACGCAGTATTTT. This codes for CASNPHASGGADTQYF. The chain joins TRBV10-2 to TRBJ2-3, with 12 nucleotides matching TRBD2. Germline V gene lookup returns CDR1 WSHSY and CDR2 SAAADI. This CDR3 is 16 amino acids long. The V and J ends lost 7 bases and 4 bases, in that order; junction bases with no gene match: 9.

V usage is TRBV7-2 and J usage is TRBJ2-5, with TRBD2 identical over 15 bases. CDR1 and CDR2 (germline): SGHTA, FQGNSA. V trimming: 8 bases; J trimming: 5 bases; junction bases outside the gene matches: 18. This CDR3 region has 19 residues. CDR3 amino acids: CASGGPRTSGRARVETQYF. The CDR3 nucleotides are TGTGCCAGCGGGGGCCCGAGGACTAGCGGGAGGGCTAGGGTTGAGACCCAGTACTTC.

The chain is built from TRBV6-5 and TRBJ2-7, with D tentatively TRBD1 or TRBD2 (5 bases each). The CDR3 has 15 residues. The germline V and J ends were trimmed by 6 bases and 0 bases, with 15 bases remaining between them. Germline lookup yields CDR1 MNHEY and CDR2 SVGAGI. The CDR3 DNA sequence: TGTGCCAGCAGAATAGGGACGGGGAGCTCCTACGAGCAGTACTTC. It encodes CASRIGTGSSYEQYF.

The chain uses TRBV3-1 and TRBJ1-4, with D tentatively TRBD1 (5 bases). The germline CDR1 and CDR2 sequences are LGHDT and YNNKEL (reference sequence). V lost 5 bases, J lost 0 bases, and 13 bases lay in between. CDR3 length: 16 residues. CDR3 loop: CASSARDASTNEKLFF. The CDR3 nucleotides are TGTGCCAGCAGCGCCCGGGACGCCTCAACTAATGAAAAACTGTTTTTT.

The gene calls are TRBV27 and TRBJ2-2; D not resolved. The CDR3 is 15 amino acids. The V and J ends lost 10 bases and 5 bases respectively, with 20 bases between them. Germline CDR1 MNHEY, CDR2 SMNVEV (reference sequence). CDR3 sequence: CATPQRLRRTGELFF. DNA for the CDR3: TGTGCCACCCCCCAACGGCTGAGAAGGACCGGGGAGCTGTTTTTT.

The chain carries TRBV19 and TRBJ1-4, with 11 bases fitting TRBD1. J gave up 8 bases and V 7 bases, and 12 bases lay outside the gene matches. The CDR3 consists of 16 residues. Germline CDR1 and CDR2: LNHDA and SQIVND (reference sequence). Written as DNA, the CDR3 is TGTGCCAGTACCGATATCCTCCGGGACAGGGGGGAAAAACTGTTTTTT. Amino acids: CASTDILRDRGEKLFF.

This sequence joins TRBV27 and TRBJ2-5; 10 bases map to TRBD1. The CDR3 loop spans 14 amino acids. Trimming took 4 bases from V and 4 from J; bases not matched to a gene: 3. Germline values: CDR1 MNHEY, CDR2 SMNVEV (reference sequence). CDR3 protein: CASSWDRGSETQYF. As DNA, the CDR3 is TGTGCCAGCAGTTGGGACAGGGGATCAGAGACCCAGTACTTC.

V is TRBV15 and J is TRBJ1-2; unclear D gene. This CDR3 comprises 14 residues. V was cut by 3 bases and J by 3 bases, with 11 bases left in between. The germline V gene encodes CDR1 LNHNV and CDR2 YYDKDF (reference sequence). The CDR3 spells CATSSMADHYGYTF. The CDR3 nucleotides read TGTGCCACCAGCAGCATGGCAGACCACTATGGCTACACCTTC.

In this sample, this clonotype turned up once. V is TRBV7-9 and J is TRBJ2-7, with TRBD2 matching over 14 bases. This CDR3 region has 17 residues. Trimming cost V 11 bases and J 3 bases; bases outside gene matches: 15. Per the germline V gene, CDR1 is SEHNR and CDR2 is FQNEAQ (reference sequence). The CDR3 sequence: CAGAGLAGDRNDYEQYF. CDR3 DNA: TGTGCCGGCGCGGGACTAGCGGGAGACCGGAACGACTACGAGCAGTACTTC.

This clonotype appeared a single time. This chain connects TRBV7-9 to TRBJ1-5; D unclear. Germline V CDR1 and CDR2: SEHNR, FQNEAQ (reference sequence). This CDR3 comprises 16 residues. The germline V and J ends were trimmed by 4 bases and 0 bases, with 13 bases remaining between them. CDR3 nucleotide sequence: TGTGCCAGCAGCTCCAACTTGGCCCTTAGCAATCAGCCCCAGCATTTT. This encodes CASSSNLALSNQPQHF.

The chain carries TRBV28 and TRBJ1-2; unclear D gene. This CDR3 is 18 amino acids long. V was pared by 3 bases and J by 4 bases, with 24 bases between. CDR1 and CDR2 (germline): MDHEN, SYDVKM. The CDR3: CASSFLARWAAPPYGYTF. The CDR3 DNA follows: TGTGCCAGCAGTTTTCTTGCCCGTTGGGCGGCCCCGCCCTATGGCTACACCTTC.

V is TRBV7-9 and J is TRBJ2-7, with D unresolved. Germline-derived CDR1 and CDR2 are SEHNR and FQNEAQ (reference sequence). CDR3 length: 14 amino acids. V lost 5 bases and J lost 0, with 11 bases in between. The chain's CDR3 is CASSASTFSYEQYF. For the CDR3, the DNA is TGTGCCAGCAGCGCTTCGACCTTCTCCTACGAGCAGTACTTC. Full variable domain (outside the CDR3, taken from reference TRBV7-9 and TRBJ2-7): DTGVSQNPRHKITKRGQNVTFRCDPISEHNRLYWYRQTLGQGPEFLTYFQNEAQLEKSRLLSDRFSAERPKGSFSTLEIQRTEQGDSAMYLCASSASTFSYEQYFGPGTRLTVT.

This chain joins TRBV27 and TRBJ1-2; D might be TRBD1 (5 bases). The germline gives CDR1 MNHEY, CDR2 SMNVEV (reference sequence). Trimming cost V 7 bases and J 0 bases, with 15 bases left between them. This CDR3 is 15 amino acids long. The CDR3 sequence is CASTPRIGANYGYTF. The CDR3 coding sequence is TGTGCCAGCACCCCCCGGATAGGGGCTAACTATGGCTACACCTTC.

The sample holds one count of this clonotype. Here the CDR3 reads CASSSLTGTGNTGELFF. CDR3 DNA sequence: TGTGCCAGCAGCTCATTAACCGGGACGGGGAACACCGGGGAGCTGTTTTTT. This chain uses TRBV5-6 with TRBJ2-2; D is possibly TRBD1 or TRBD2 (5 bases each). Germline loops: CDR1 SGHDT, CDR2 YYEEEE. The CDR3 covers 17 residues. V was clipped by 3 bases and J by 1 base, with 16 bases between them.